This section outlines one T cell receptor beta chain sequence together with its context. Its specificity is not known. The data derive from a study of CD8 T cells in ankylosing spondylitis. Findings and limits, study-wide: Reportedly, significant enrichment of disease-linked clones occurred in matched ankylosing spondylitis synovial fluid. Disease-linked clones were found to be CD8+ and relatively rare in peripheral blood. Earlier studies detected some motif variants in reactive arthritis synovial fluid and blood. Characteristic of ankylosing spondylitis blood, it appeared, was a TCR beta motif comprising about eight highly homologous variants.

TCRdb passed the 5' RACE reads through MiXCR, listing each CDR3 protein once. The sample shows around 300,000 distinct CDR3 sequences, 20% of them seen only once. The germline V gene encodes CDR1 MNHNY and CDR2 SVGAGI (reference sequence). J was trimmed by 5 bases and V by 7 bases; bases with no gene match: 2. The CDR3 extends over 12 amino acids. Sequencing used blood, either unsorted or a sorted T cell fraction (not recorded which). The TCR originated in a female donor with ankylosing spondylitis or in good health (not recorded which). This chain connects TRBV6-6 to TRBJ1-5, with 7 bases matching TRBD1. CDR3 nucleotide sequence: TGTGCCAGCAATCAGGGGGATCAGCCCCAGCATTTT. Encoded protein: CASNQGDQPQHF.